This T cell receptor (beta chain) is from a study of T cell repertoires in aging, cancer and after chemotherapy. Whole-study context: Pre- and post-chemotherapy samples were paired from chronic lymphocytic leukemia patients treated with fludarabine- or bendamustine-based regimens. About 8.1 million TCR reads made up the full dataset. The study's findings and limits: Thymic emigration or peripheral T cell expansion may be impaired by lymphoid organ infiltration in hematological cancer. Rebound thymic output was suggested by rising median generation probability during chemotherapy in each cancer cohort.

Trimming stripped 3 bases from V and 9 bases from J, with 18 bases between. Germline V gene lookup returns CDR1 GTSNPN and CDR2 SVGIG (reference sequence). The CDR3 covers 15 residues. A mixed TRB-A/B primer pool amplified rearranged TRB by multiplex touch-down PCR. From the multiplex PCR reads, TCRdb called clonotypes with MiXCR, one entry per CDR3 protein. The profile shows about 9,000 distinct CDR3 sequences, 20% to 25% of them singletons. This clonotype qualifies as medium-sized (0.01 to 0.1%). Its antigen remains unknown. Amplification of TCR beta used genomic DNA extracted from peripheral blood. The receptor comes from a human donor with a blood cancer. The donor label of this sample is uncertain. The sample consisted of blood. The chain employs TRBV30 and TRBJ1-6; D is unclear. CDR3 bases: TGTGCCTGGAGAAAAGATAGGGTGCGTAGTTCACCCCTCCACTTT. Translation gives CAWRKDRVRSSPLHF.